Below are 20 T cell receptor beta chains sequenced from a single sample in a study of cytomegalovirus exposure and HLA in healthy donors. Both 60 Vbeta primers and 13 Jbeta primers went into the PCR. Assay: immunoSEQ multiplex PCR; the TCRdb copy retains only in-frame clones and omits some. The data contain under 200,000 clones, about 86% of them singletons. Material for sequencing was PBMCs. These receptor sequences come from a man in his forties or fifties in good health and CMV-seropositive.

V gene TRBV19 combines with J gene TRBJ1-2; maybe TRBD1 (5 bases). Germline CDR1 is LNHDA and CDR2 is SQIVND (reference sequence). The CDR3 sequence is 13 residues long. V lost 0 bases and J 7 bases, leaving 9 bases between the germline ends. The CDR3 nucleotides read TGTGCCAGTAGTATAGAAGCAGGGTTTGGCTACACCTTC. Its protein is CASSIEAGFGYTF.

The count of this clone is one. The rearrangement links TRBV7-2 to TRBJ2-2, with 10 positions matching TRBD2. Germline assignment: CDR1 SGHTA and CDR2 FQGNSA. The CDR3 is made up of 16 amino acids. V trimming: 1 base; J trimming: 5 bases; junction bases outside the gene matches: 4. CDR3 region: CASSLEASGSTGELFF. The CDR3 nucleotides are TGTGCCAGCAGCTTAGAGGCTAGCGGGAGTACCGGGGAGCTGTTTTTT.

The chain couples TRBV14 to TRBJ1-1; D is possibly TRBD1 (5 bases). The CDR3 is 15 amino acids. The V and J ends lost 0 bases and 1 base respectively, with 9 bases between them. CDR1 is SGHDN, CDR2 FVKESK, per germline. In DNA form, the CDR3 reads TGTGCCAGCAGCCAAGACGGGGGGAGGAACACTGAAGCTTTCTTT. As protein: CASSQDGGRNTEAFF.

As concerns this clone: At the DNA level, this CDR3 is encoded by other sequences in the same sample as well. The chain has TRBV5-1 and TRBJ2-7; D is uncertain. The germline V gene encodes CDR1 SGHRS and CDR2 YFSETQ. V lost 0 bases and J 3 bases, leaving 4 bases between the germline ends. This CDR3 comprises 12 residues. For the CDR3, the DNA is TGCGCCAGCAGCTTGGGTCACTACGAGCAGTACTTC. This gives the protein CASSLGHYEQYF.

In its sample, this clone was seen once. This chain links TRBV5-1 with TRBJ2-7, with a possible D match to TRBD2 (5 bases). The length of the CDR3 is 15 residues. V was pared by 0 bases and J by 2 bases, with 12 bases between. Germline CDR1 and CDR2: SGHRS and YFSETQ. The CDR3 spells CASSLGGGPTYEQYF. CDR3 bases: TGCGCCAGCAGCTTGGGTGGCGGGCCAACCTACGAGCAGTACTTC.

This clone has more than one count but fewer than ten. V usage is TRBV5-1 and J usage is TRBJ2-1; tentatively, D is TRBD2 (5 bases). V was trimmed by 3 bases and J by 0 bases, leaving 10 bases between them. CDR3 length: 15 amino acids. Germline CDR1 is SGHRS and CDR2 is YFSETQ. Written as DNA, the CDR3 is TGCGCCAGCAGCTCCGAGCGGACCTCCTACAATGAGCAGTTCTTC. It codes for CASSSERTSYNEQFF. Together with reference TRBV5-1 and TRBJ2-1, the CDR3 gives the full variable domain: KAGVTQTPRYLIKTRGQQVTLSCSPISGHRSVSWYQQTPGQGLQFLFEYFSETQRNKGNFPGRFSGRQFSNSRSEMNVSTLELGDSALYLCASSSERTSYNEQFFGPGTRLTVL.

The chain combines TRBV5-4 with TRBJ2-7; 9 bases line up with TRBD1. The CDR3 runs 15 residues. V lost 4 bases to trimming and J lost 5 bases; unmatched junction nucleotides: 10. Looked up from germline, CDR1 is SGHNT and CDR2 is YYREEE (reference sequence). The CDR3 spells CASSQPGQGRDEQYF. The CDR3 DNA follows: TGTGCCAGCAGCCAACCGGGACAGGGAAGAGACGAGCAGTACTTC.

The chain combines TRBV7-3 with TRBJ2-1; TRBD2 aligns across 14 bases. Trimming removed 0 bases from V and 0 bases from J; junction bases left unmatched: 4. Germline CDR1 is SGHTA and CDR2 is FQGTGA. The CDR3 sequence is 19 residues long. The DNA of the CDR3 is TGTGCCAGCAGCTTAACCGGGACTAGCGGGGGTTTCTCCTACAATGAGCAGTTCTTC. This sequence encodes CASSLTGTSGGFSYNEQFF.

The V and J genes are TRBV5-1 and TRBJ1-1, with D uncertain. V lost 1 base and J 1 base, leaving 8 bases between the germline ends. Germline assignment: CDR1 SGHRS and CDR2 YFSETQ. This CDR3 contains 14 residues. CDR3 DNA sequence: TGCGCCAGCAGCTTGCGACTGGGGAACACTGAAGCTTTCTTT. Translated, it gives CASSLRLGNTEAFF.

V usage is TRBV9 and J usage is TRBJ1-6; tentative D call: TRBD1 (6 bases). Deletions cut 0 bases from V and 9 bases from J, with 13 bases between. This CDR3 region has 15 residues. Germline loops: CDR1 SGDLS, CDR2 YYNGEE. CDR3 bases: TGTGCCAGCAGCGTAGCCGACAGGAACCCTTCACCCCTCCACTTT. Translating gives CASSVADRNPSPLHF.

This clone turned up a few times. The junction departs from germline at one end; a sequencing error may be responsible. V and J are TRBV7-9 and TRBJ2-2; D unresolved. This CDR3 spans 11 amino acids. Germline lookup yields CDR1 SEHNR and CDR2 FQNEAQ (reference sequence). Here the CDR3 DNA reads TGTTCCAGCAGCTTTGAGGGGGAGCTGTTTTTT. Translating gives CSSSFEGELFF.

This clone was seen just once. This rearrangement joins TRBV28 to TRBJ2-5; D unresolved. With the DNA end fitting TRBJ2-7 better, the J assignment may be wrong. Per the germline V gene, CDR1 is MDHEN and CDR2 is SYDVKM. The CDR3 length is 10 residues. DNA for the CDR3: TGTGCCAGCAGTTCGAACGAGCAGTACTTC. Its protein product is CASSSNEQYF.

This clone occurred once. The rearrangement links TRBV10-3 to TRBJ1-1; 7 nucleotides match TRBD1. Germline V gives CDR1 ENHRY, CDR2 SYGVKD. This CDR3 has 15 residues. Trimming at V came to 5 bases and at J to 0 bases, leaving 6 bases not matched to a gene. The CDR3 loop is CAISPGGSMNTEAFF. The CDR3, as DNA: TGTGCCATCAGTCCAGGGGGGAGTATGAACACTGAAGCTTTCTTT.

The sample holds a few counts of this clone. The rearrangement joins TRBV9 to TRBJ2-1, with D perhaps matching TRBD2 (6 bases). Germline V gene sequence: CDR1 SGDLS, CDR2 YYNGEE. V was pared by 2 bases and J by 7 bases, with 16 bases between. CDR3 length: 15 amino acids. CDR3 nucleotides: TGTGCCAGCAGCGTTTCAGCGGGTAGTGCTAATGAGCAGTTCTTC. Translated: CASSVSAGSANEQFF. The whole variable domain, remainder taken from reference TRBV9 and TRBJ2-1, is DSGVTQTPKHLITATGQRVTLRCSPRSGDLSVYWYQQSLDQGLQFLIQYYNGEERAKGNILERFSAQQFPDLHSELNLSSLELGDSALYFCASSVSAGSANEQFFGPGTRLTVL.

The rearrangement links TRBV6-1 to TRBJ1-1, with D perhaps TRBD1 (5 bases). Trimming pared 5 bases from V and 3 bases from J, leaving 13 bases between. Germline loops: CDR1 MNHNS, CDR2 SASEGT. This CDR3 has 14 residues. The CDR3 region has the DNA TGTGCCAGCAGTCGGGGGACGGATTACACTGAAGCTTTCTTT. It yields the protein CASSRGTDYTEAFF.

The J gene is TRBJ2-1, the V gene TRBV29-1; TRBD2 might be the D (5 bases). The CDR3 extends over 11 amino acids. The germline V gene encodes CDR1 SQVTM and CDR2 ANQGSEA. V shed 6 bases and J shed 7 bases, with 10 bases lying between them. In DNA, the CDR3 is TGCAGCGTCAAAGACTATAATGAGCAGTTCTTC. It encodes CSVKDYNEQFF.

This clone was seen a few times. CDR3 region: CAIRTGTGNNEQFF. In DNA, the CDR3 is TGTGCCATCCGAACCGGGACAGGGAACAATGAGCAGTTCTTC. J is TRBJ2-1 and V is TRBV10-3; 9 nucleotides agree with TRBD1. The CDR3 loop spans 14 amino acids. V trimming: 8 bases; J trimming: 5 bases; junction bases outside the gene matches: 7. Germline loops: CDR1 ENHRY, CDR2 SYGVKD.

The chain joins TRBV6-6 to TRBJ1-1; D is ambiguous. Germline V gene sequence: CDR1 MNHNY, CDR2 SVGAGI (reference sequence). This CDR3 region has 13 residues. V was trimmed by 6 bases and J by 3 bases, leaving 11 bases between them. The CDR3 loop reads CASSSREDTEAFF. CDR3 nucleotide sequence: TGTGCCAGCAGCTCTAGGGAGGACACTGAAGCTTTCTTT.

This clone came up a few times. The CDR3 is CASGLGQSNTGELFF. CDR3 DNA sequence: TGTGCTAGTGGTTTGGGACAGTCGAACACCGGGGAGCTGTTTTTT. The V and J genes are TRBV12-5 and TRBJ2-2; D may be TRBD1 (5 bases). V was clipped by 1 base and J by 0 bases, with 6 bases between them. The CDR3 totals 15 residues. The germline V gene has CDR1 LGHNT and CDR2 FRNRAP.

The rearrangement links TRBV5-1 to TRBJ1-4; D unclear. V was cut by 0 bases and J by 0 bases, with 6 bases left in between. This CDR3 is built from 15 residues. Per germline, CDR1 SGHRS and CDR2 YFSETQ. The CDR3 reads CASSLDPSTNEKLFF. Here the CDR3 DNA reads TGCGCCAGCAGCTTGGATCCATCAACTAATGAAAAACTGTTTTTT.